The clone carrying this T cell receptor (beta chain) was seen once. The entry originates in a study of control samples from healthy donors and cancer patients. The assay was immunoSEQ multiplex PCR, and TCRdb's table has in-frame clones only and misses some. The sample has about 130,000 clones, about nine tenths seen once. The sample consisted of blood. This sequence originates from a man aged 40-55 years in good health.

The CDR3 loop is CASSYPLGEQYF. The CDR3 nucleotides are TGTGCCAGCAGCTATCCCTTGGGGGAGCAGTACTTC. V usage is TRBV14 and J usage is TRBJ2-7; D is uncertain. Trimming removed 5 bases at V and 7 bases at J, with 12 bases between. Germline CDR1 and CDR2: SGHDN and FVKESK. This CDR3 region has 12 residues.